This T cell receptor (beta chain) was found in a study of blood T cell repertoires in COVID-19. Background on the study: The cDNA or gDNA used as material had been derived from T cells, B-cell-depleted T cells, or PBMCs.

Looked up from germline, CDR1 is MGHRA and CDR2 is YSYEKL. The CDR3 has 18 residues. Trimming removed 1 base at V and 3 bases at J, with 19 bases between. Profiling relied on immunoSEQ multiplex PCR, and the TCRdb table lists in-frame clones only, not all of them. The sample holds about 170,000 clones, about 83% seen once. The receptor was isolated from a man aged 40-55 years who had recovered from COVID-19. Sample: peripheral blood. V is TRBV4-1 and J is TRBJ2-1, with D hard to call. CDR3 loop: CASSQGSLTVSRYNEQFF. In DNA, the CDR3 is TGCGCCAGCAGCCAAGGATCATTAACAGTCAGTCGCTACAATGAGCAGTTCTTC.